Shown below are 16 T cell receptor beta chains from a single sample sequenced in a study of blood T cell repertoires in COVID-19. The method was immunoSEQ multiplex PCR; TCRdb's version includes in-frame clones alone and lacks a portion of them. The sample contains about 200,000 clones, roughly 80% of which appear only once. Sample: peripheral blood. The receptor set was obtained from a woman aged 70-85 years with COVID-19, enrolled during active disease.

The chain has TRBV11-2 and TRBJ2-1, with TRBD2 as a possible D gene (6 bases). Germline CDR1 SGHAT, CDR2 FQNNGV. Trimming removed 5 bases from V and 0 bases from J, with 11 bases in between. The CDR3 runs 15 residues. The CDR3 DNA follows: TGTGCCAGCAGCCCGGACTACAACTCCTACAATGAGCAGTTCTTC. This translates into CASSPDYNSYNEQFF.

This chain links TRBV7-9 with TRBJ1-4, with D perhaps matching TRBD1 (5 bases). CDR3 length equals 15 residues. Trimming stripped 4 bases from V and 2 bases from J, with 11 bases between. Germline values: CDR1 SEHNR, CDR2 FQNEAQ (reference sequence). As DNA, the CDR3 is TGTGCCAGCAGCTCCCAAGGGGCGACTAATGAAAAACTGTTTTTT. The encoded protein is CASSSQGATNEKLFF.

This chain uses TRBV5-1 with TRBJ1-1, with 9 nucleotides matching TRBD1. CDR1 SGHRS and CDR2 YFSETQ come from the germline V gene. This CDR3 spans 16 amino acids. Trimming cost V 1 base and J 3 bases; bases outside gene matches: 7. The CDR3: CASSLMTGGGYTEAFF. CDR3 DNA: TGCGCCAGCAGCTTGATGACAGGGGGAGGATACACTGAAGCTTTCTTT.

CDR3: CASRLRLTGTDTQYF. CDR3 nucleotides: TGTGCCAGCAGACTCCGACTAACTGGCACAGATACGCAGTATTTT. This rearrangement joins TRBV28 to TRBJ2-3; D perhaps matches TRBD2 (5 bases). The CDR3 covers 15 residues. Trimming removed 6 bases from V and 1 base from J, with 14 bases in between. Germline CDR1 reads MDHEN; CDR2 reads SYDVKM.

The chain combines TRBV6-2 or TRBV6-3 with TRBJ2-7; TRBD2 matches 8 bases. J gave up 1 base and V 1 base, and 9 bases lay outside the gene matches. Germline V gives CDR1 MNHEY, CDR2 SVGEGT. CDR3 length: 17 residues. CDR3 in DNA: TGTGCCAGCAGTTACTGGCAGGGAGCTAGCGGGTCCTACGAGCAGTACTTC. Translated: CASSYWQGASGSYEQYF.

V and J are TRBV19 and TRBJ2-7; D possibly corresponds to TRBD1 (6 bases). The germline V gene encodes CDR1 LNHDA and CDR2 SQIVND (reference sequence). Trimming left V 9 bases short and J 2 bases short, with 14 bases between. The CDR3 sequence is 13 residues long. CDR3 DNA sequence: TGTGCCAGCTCGACAGGTCACACCTACGAGCAGTACTTC. Its protein is CASSTGHTYEQYF.

This chain joins TRBV7-2 and TRBJ1-1; 7 positions agree with TRBD1. The germline V gene has CDR1 SGHTA and CDR2 FQGNSA. CDR3 length equals 15 residues. Unmatched junction bases numbered 6, after V lost 1 base and J lost 4 bases. The CDR3 protein is CASSLVEWDSTEAFF. CDR3 nucleotides: TGTGCCAGCAGCTTAGTTGAATGGGACAGCACTGAAGCTTTCTTT.

This clone was counted once. The chain joins TRBV11-1 to TRBJ1-1; possibly TRBD1 for D (5 bases). The CDR3 is 15 residues long. The germline V gene has CDR1 SGHAT and CDR2 FQDESV (reference sequence). Trimming removed 5 bases at V and 6 bases at J, with 19 bases between. The CDR3, as DNA: TGTGCCAGCAGCCCCTCGGCAGGGAGGTTCGCTGAAGCTTTCTTT. Amino acids: CASSPSAGRFAEAFF.

The chain carries TRBV7-2 and TRBJ2-5, with 9 bases matching TRBD2. There are 16 residues in the CDR3. The germline CDR1 and CDR2 sequences are SGHTA and FQGNSA. V lost 1 base to trimming and J lost 5 bases; unmatched junction nucleotides: 8. CDR3 in amino acids: CASSLVGGRGWETQYF. CDR3 DNA sequence: TGTGCCAGCAGCTTAGTCGGCGGGAGGGGCTGGGAGACCCAGTACTTC. The full variable domain, its missing parts supplied by reference TRBV7-2 and TRBJ2-5, is GAGVSQSPSNKVTEKGKDVELRCDPISGHTALYWYRQSLGQGLEFLIYFQGNSAPDKSGLPSDRFSAERTGGSVSTLTIQRTQQEDSAVYLCASSLVGGRGWETQYFGPGTRLLVL.

The CDR3 here is CATSDPRQGSNYGYTF. In DNA form, the CDR3 reads TGTGCCACCAGTGACCCCAGACAGGGGAGTAACTATGGCTACACCTTC. This chain connects TRBV24-1 to TRBJ1-2; 8 positions agree with TRBD1. V shed 4 bases and J 1 base; nucleotides not matched to a gene: 7. Germline lookup yields CDR1 KGHDR and CDR2 SFDVKD. This CDR3 contains 16 residues.

The CDR3 spells CASSNQGVLNTGELFF. DNA for the CDR3: TGTGCCAGCAGCAATCAGGGGGTTTTGAACACCGGGGAGCTGTTTTTT. J is TRBJ2-2 and V is TRBV7-2, with 7 bases identical to TRBD1. This CDR3 has 16 amino acids. From germline, CDR1 is SGHTA and CDR2 FQGNSA. V was pared by 5 bases and J by 1 base, with 7 bases of the junction left unmatched.

V gene TRBV5-1 combines with J gene TRBJ2-3; D perhaps matches TRBD2 (5 bases). Per the germline V gene, CDR1 is SGHRS and CDR2 is YFSETQ. Trimming removed 4 bases at V and 2 bases at J, with 11 bases between. This CDR3 has 14 amino acids. The CDR3 loop reads CASSGGGYTDTQYF. The CDR3 coding sequence is TGCGCCAGCAGCGGAGGCGGGTACACAGATACGCAGTATTTT.

The chain is built from TRBV28 and TRBJ1-5; perhaps TRBD1 as D (6 bases). The CDR3 extends over 14 amino acids. CDR1 MDHEN and CDR2 SYDVKM come from the germline V gene. V lost 8 bases, J lost 3 bases, and 14 bases lay in between. DNA of the CDR3: TGTGCCAGCCTTACAGGGATGGTCAATCAGCCCCAGCATTTT. It is translated as CASLTGMVNQPQHF.

The rearrangement links TRBV6-2 or TRBV6-3 to TRBJ2-5; D gene unclear. Germline values: CDR1 MNHEY, CDR2 SVGEGT. The V end lost 5 bases, the J end lost 6 bases, and 13 bases lay between the germline ends. This CDR3 has 13 residues. The CDR3 sequence is CASSPDSYKTQYF. The CDR3 region has the DNA TGTGCCAGCAGTCCCGACTCTTATAAGACCCAGTACTTC.

This rearrangement joins TRBV28 to TRBJ1-2; a possible D gene is TRBD1 (5 bases). With 5 bases removed from V and 4 bases from J, the gap between germline ends came to 11 bases. Germline V gives CDR1 MDHEN, CDR2 SYDVKM. This CDR3 comprises 13 residues. DNA of the CDR3: TGTGCCAGCAGTGGGGGAGGGTCCTATGGCTACACCTTC. Amino acid sequence: CASSGGGSYGYTF.

This chain joins TRBV12-3 or TRBV12-4 and TRBJ1-5; D gene ambiguous. V was cut by 3 bases and J by 13 bases, with 13 bases left in between. CDR3 length: 12 residues. The CDR3 loop is CASSFRQGGQHF. The CDR3 nucleotides read TGTGCCAGCAGTTTCCGCCAAGGAGGGCAGCATTTT.